Listed here is a single T cell receptor (beta chain). What it recognizes is unknown. This CDR3 contains 13 residues. Trimming removed 0 bases at V and 6 bases at J, with 9 bases between. Per germline, CDR1 ENHRY and CDR2 SYGVKD. The source of the sample is a study of shared clonotypes between healthy human individuals. At the level of the study: Researchers assigned three CD4 naive, three CD4 memory, two CD8 naive and one CD8 memory plate to each donor. Study findings and constraints: Estimated clonotype richness was generally higher in naive than memory subsets. Shared across a few donors were roughly 4.8% of the naive CD4 clonotypes.

Several immunoSEQ 96-well plates shared each subset's DNA, each plate a replicate. Repertoires were generated with immunoSEQ multiplex PCR, while TCRdb's copy carries only in-frame clones and drops some. There are more than 2 million clones in the sample; roughly 94% occur only once, and 0.13% lies in the top ten. This clonotype originated in a man between 18 and 35 years old in good health. The sequencing input was naive CD4+ T cells sorted from blood. Subset given: CD45RA+ positively selected. V and J are TRBV10-3 and TRBJ2-7; D is ambiguous. The CDR3 reads CAISESRPTEQYF. CDR3 in DNA: TGTGCCATCAGTGAGTCCAGGCCCACCGAGCAGTACTTC.